The following is a T cell receptor beta chain sequence with its context. Its cognate antigen is unknown. These data are taken from a study of cytomegalovirus exposure and HLA in healthy donors. General study points: Further analysis was carried out later, and it showed several of the most significant clusters appearing linked to common viral pathogens. Most observed TCR sequences were rare, whereas some public TCRs were detected in many donors.

The donors gave bone marrow, and they were healthy. Trimming cost V 4 bases and J 7 bases, with 21 bases left between them. The CDR3 is 15 amino acids. The germline CDR1 and CDR2 sequences are SGDLS and YYNGEE. PCR employed 60 Vbeta and 13 Jbeta primers. Using immunoSEQ multiplex PCR, the repertoire was profiled, and TCRdb retains in-frame clones only, with some absent. The profile shows approximately 100,000 clones, over 60% of them singletons. This TCR was sampled from a man aged 35-49 years in good health and CMV-seropositive. The chain uses TRBV9 and TRBJ2-7; a weak D match, TRBD2 (5 bases). The sequencing input was PBMCs. The CDR3 reads CASSTQDFNLGEQYF. CDR3 nucleotide sequence: TGTGCCAGCAGCACCCAGGACTTCAACCTGGGGGAGCAGTACTTC.